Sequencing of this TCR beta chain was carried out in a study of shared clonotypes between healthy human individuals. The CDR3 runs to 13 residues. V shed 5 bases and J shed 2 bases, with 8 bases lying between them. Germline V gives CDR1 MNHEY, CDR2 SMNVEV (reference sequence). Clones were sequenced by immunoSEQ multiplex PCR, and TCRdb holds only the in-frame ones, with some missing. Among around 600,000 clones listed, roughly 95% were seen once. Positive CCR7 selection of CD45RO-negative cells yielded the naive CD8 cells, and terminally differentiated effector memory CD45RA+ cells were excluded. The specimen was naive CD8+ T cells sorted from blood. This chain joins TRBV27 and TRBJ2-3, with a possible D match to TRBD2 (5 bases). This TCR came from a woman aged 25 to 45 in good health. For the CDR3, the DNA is TGTGCCAGCAGTCTCGGGGACACAGATACGCAGTATTTT. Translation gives CASSLGDTDTQYF.